This TCR beta chain was sequenced during a study of blood T cell repertoires in COVID-19. Study details: Donors in the United States, Italy and Spain gave samples during acute or convalescent COVID-19.

Participant-given clinical history determined each cohort assignment. The method was immunoSEQ multiplex PCR; TCRdb's version includes in-frame clones alone and lacks a portion of them. The table records 200,000 to 250,000 clones, around 90% of them present only once. The CDR3 runs 14 residues. Germline V gene lookup returns CDR1 MNHEY and CDR2 SVGAGI. V gave up 6 bases and J gave up 0 bases, with 11 bases separating them. This chain connects TRBV6-5 to TRBJ1-1; D possibly corresponds to TRBD1 (6 bases). The receptor comes from a young man who had recovered from COVID-19. The sample was PBMCs or T cells enriched from blood (not recorded which). The CDR3 loop reads CASSVRGMNTEAFF. In nucleotides, the CDR3 is TGTGCCAGCAGCGTAAGGGGGATGAACACTGAAGCTTTCTTT.